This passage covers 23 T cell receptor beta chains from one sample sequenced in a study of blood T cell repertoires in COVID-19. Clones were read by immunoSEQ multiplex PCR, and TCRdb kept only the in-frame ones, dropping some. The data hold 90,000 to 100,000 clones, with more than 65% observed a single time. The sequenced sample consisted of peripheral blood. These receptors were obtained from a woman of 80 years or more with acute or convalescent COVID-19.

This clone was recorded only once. The CDR3 sequence is CASNSWDGYTF. CDR3 in DNA: TGTGCCAGCAACAGCTGGGATGGCTACACCTTC. This chain joins TRBV7-2 and TRBJ1-2; D unclear. Between the trimmed V and J ends, which lost 7 bases and 6 bases, there was a span of 9 bases. Looked up from germline, CDR1 is SGHTA and CDR2 is FQGNSA. The CDR3 is 11 residues long.

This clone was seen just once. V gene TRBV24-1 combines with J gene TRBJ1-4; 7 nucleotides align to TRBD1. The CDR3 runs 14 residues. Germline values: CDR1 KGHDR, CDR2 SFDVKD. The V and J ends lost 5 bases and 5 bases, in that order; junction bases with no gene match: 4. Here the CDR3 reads CATSGGQPNEKLFF. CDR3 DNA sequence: TGTGCCACCAGTGGGGGACAGCCGAATGAAAAACTGTTTTTT.

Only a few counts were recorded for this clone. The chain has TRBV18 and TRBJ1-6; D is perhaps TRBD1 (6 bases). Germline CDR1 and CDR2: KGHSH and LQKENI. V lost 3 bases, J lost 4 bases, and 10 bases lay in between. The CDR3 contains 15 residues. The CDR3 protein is CASSPRQDYNSPLHF. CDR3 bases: TGTGCCAGCTCACCCAGACAGGATTATAATTCACCCCTCCACTTT.

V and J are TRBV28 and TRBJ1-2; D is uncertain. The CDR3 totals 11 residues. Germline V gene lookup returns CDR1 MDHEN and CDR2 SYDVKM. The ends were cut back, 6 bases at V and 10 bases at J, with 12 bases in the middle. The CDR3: CASRFQFVYTF. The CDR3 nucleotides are TGTGCCAGCAGATTCCAGTTTGTCTACACCTTC.

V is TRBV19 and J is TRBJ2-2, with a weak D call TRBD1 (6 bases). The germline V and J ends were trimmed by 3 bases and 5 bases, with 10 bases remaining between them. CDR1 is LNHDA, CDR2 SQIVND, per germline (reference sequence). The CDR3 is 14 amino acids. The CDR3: CASSIEGTTGELFF. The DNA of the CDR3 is TGTGCCAGTAGTATTGAGGGGACAACCGGGGAGCTGTTTTTT.

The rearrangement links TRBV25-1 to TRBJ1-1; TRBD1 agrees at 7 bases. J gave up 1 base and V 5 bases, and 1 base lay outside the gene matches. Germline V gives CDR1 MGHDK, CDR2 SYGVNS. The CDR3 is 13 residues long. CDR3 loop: CASSNRGNTEAFF. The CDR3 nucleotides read TGTGCCAGCAGTAACAGGGGGAACACTGAAGCTTTCTTT.

CDR3 sequence (DNA): TGTGCCAGCAGTTATACAGGGGGCTTAGAACAGCCCCAGCATTTT. It translates to CASSYTGGLEQPQHF. The gene calls are TRBV28 and TRBJ1-5; 9 bases line up with TRBD1. V lost 4 bases, J lost 7 bases, and 8 bases stayed unmatched. This CDR3 is 15 amino acids long. Germline V gene lookup returns CDR1 MDHEN and CDR2 SYDVKM.

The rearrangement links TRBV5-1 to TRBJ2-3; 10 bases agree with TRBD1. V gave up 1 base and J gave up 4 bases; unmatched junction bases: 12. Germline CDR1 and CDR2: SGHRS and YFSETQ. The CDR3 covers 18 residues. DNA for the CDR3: TGCGCCAGCAGCTTGAGGGCTCCGGGACAGGGGTTTTCAGATACGCAGTATTTT. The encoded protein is CASSLRAPGQGFSDTQYF.

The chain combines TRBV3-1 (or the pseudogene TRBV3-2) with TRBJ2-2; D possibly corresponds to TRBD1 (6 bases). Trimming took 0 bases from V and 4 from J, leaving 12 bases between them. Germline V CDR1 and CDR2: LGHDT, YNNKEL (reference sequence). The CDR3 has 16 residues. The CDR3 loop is CASSQDRGTGTGELFF. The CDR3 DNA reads TGTGCCAGCAGCCAAGACAGGGGAACGGGCACCGGGGAGCTGTTTTTT.

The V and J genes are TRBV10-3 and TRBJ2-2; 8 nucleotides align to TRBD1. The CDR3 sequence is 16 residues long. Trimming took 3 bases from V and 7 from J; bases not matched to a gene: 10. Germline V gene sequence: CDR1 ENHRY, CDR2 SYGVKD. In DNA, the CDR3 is TGTGCCATCAGTGACCGAGGACAGGGTGGTGGCGGGGAGCTGTTTTTT. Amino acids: CAISDRGQGGGGELFF.

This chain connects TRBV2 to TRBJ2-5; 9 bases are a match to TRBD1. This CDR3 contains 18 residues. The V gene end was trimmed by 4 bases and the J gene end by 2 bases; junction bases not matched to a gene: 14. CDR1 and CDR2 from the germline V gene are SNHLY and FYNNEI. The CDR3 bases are TGTGCCAGCAGTGGGGTCCCGGGACAGGGAGTGAGGCAAGAGACCCAGTACTTC. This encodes CASSGVPGQGVRQETQYF.

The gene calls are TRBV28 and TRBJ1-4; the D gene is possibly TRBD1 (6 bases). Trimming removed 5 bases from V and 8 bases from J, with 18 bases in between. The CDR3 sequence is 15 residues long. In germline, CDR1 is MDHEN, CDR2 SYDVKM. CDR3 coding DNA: TGTGCCAGCAGTAACCCCGGTGGGGGCCTGGAAAAACTGTTTTTT. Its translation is CASSNPGGGLEKLFF.

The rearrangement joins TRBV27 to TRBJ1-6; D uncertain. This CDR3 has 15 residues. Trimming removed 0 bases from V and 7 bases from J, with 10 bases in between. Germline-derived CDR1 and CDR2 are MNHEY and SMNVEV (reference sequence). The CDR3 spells CASSLSGQTNSPLHF. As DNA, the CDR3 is TGTGCCAGCAGTTTATCGGGCCAGACGAATTCACCCCTCCACTTT.

CDR3 amino acids: CASSLHRVGNTEAFF. In DNA form, the CDR3 reads TGTGCCAGCAGCCTTCACAGGGTGGGGAACACTGAAGCTTTCTTT. The chain combines TRBV3-1 (or the pseudogene TRBV3-2) with TRBJ1-1, with D perhaps matching TRBD1 (6 bases). Germline V lookup: CDR1 LGHDT, CDR2 YNNKEL (reference sequence). This CDR3 has 15 residues. V was shortened by 4 bases and J by 1 base, with 13 bases between the two germline ends.

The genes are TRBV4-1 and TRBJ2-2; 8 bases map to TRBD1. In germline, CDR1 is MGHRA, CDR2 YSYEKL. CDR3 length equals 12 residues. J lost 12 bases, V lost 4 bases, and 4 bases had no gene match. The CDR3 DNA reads TGCGCCAGCAGCCCAGACAGGGGAAAGCTGTTTTTT. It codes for CASSPDRGKLFF.

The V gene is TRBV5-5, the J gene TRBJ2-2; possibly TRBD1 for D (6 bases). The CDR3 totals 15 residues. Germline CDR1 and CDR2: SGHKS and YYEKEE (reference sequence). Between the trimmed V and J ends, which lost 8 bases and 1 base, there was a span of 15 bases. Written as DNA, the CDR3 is TGTGCCAGTACTGGGGACATATGGAACACCGGGGAGCTGTTTTTT. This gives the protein CASTGDIWNTGELFF.

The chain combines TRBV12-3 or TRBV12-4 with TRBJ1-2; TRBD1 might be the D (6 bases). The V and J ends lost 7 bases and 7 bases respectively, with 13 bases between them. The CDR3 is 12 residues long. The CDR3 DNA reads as TGTGCCAGCACCCAAGGGGGGGGTGGCTACACCTTC. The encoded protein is CASTQGGGGYTF.

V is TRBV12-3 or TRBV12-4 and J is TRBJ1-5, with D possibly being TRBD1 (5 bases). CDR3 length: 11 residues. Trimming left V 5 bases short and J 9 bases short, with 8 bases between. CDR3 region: CASSRGGPQHF. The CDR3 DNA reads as TGTGCCAGCAGTCGGGGGGGGCCCCAGCATTTT.

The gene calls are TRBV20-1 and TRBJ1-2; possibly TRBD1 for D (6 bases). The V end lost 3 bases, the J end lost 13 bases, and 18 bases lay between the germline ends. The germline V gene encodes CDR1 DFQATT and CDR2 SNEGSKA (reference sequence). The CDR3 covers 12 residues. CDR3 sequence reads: CSASGRTDQSTF. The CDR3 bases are TGCAGTGCTAGTGGGAGGACAGATCAATCCACCTTC.

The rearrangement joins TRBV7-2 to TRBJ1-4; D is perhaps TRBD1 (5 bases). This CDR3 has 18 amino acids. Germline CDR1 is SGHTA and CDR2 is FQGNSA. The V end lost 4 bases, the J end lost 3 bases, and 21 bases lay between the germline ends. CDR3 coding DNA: TGTGCCAGCAGCTCGGAGGGGTGGGTTAGCAGGCCTAATGAAAAACTGTTTTTT. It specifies CASSSEGWVSRPNEKLFF.

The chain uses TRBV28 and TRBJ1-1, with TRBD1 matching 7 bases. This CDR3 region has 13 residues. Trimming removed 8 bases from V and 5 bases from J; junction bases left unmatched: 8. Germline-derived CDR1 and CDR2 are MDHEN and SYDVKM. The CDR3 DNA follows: TGTGCCAGCGTTCCCGACAGGGATACTGAAGCTTTCTTT. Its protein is CASVPDRDTEAFF.

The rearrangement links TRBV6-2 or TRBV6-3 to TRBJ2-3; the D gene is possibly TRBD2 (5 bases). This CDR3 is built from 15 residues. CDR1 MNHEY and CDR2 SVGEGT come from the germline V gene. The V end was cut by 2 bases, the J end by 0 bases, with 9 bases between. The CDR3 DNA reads TGTGCCAGCAGTTACGAGGGCAGGAGCACAGATACGCAGTATTTT. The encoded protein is CASSYEGRSTDTQYF.

CDR3 loop: CASSWGLAPETQYF. CDR3 DNA: TGTGCCAGCAGCTGGGGACTAGCGCCAGAGACCCAGTACTTC. The chain combines TRBV5-6 with TRBJ2-5; 10 bases align to TRBD2. The CDR3 runs to 14 residues. Germline V gene sequence: CDR1 SGHDT, CDR2 YYEEEE. The V gene end was trimmed by 3 bases and the J gene end by 4 bases; junction bases not matched to a gene: 3. Variable domain in full (rest from reference TRBV5-6 and TRBJ2-5): DAGVTQSPTHLIKTRGQQVTLRCSPKSGHDTVSWYQQALGQGPQFIFQYYEEEERQRGNFPDRFSGHQFPNYSSELNVNALLLGDSALYLCASSWGLAPETQYFGPGTRLLVL.